This is a list of T cell receptor beta chains from one sample in a study of blood T cells in healthy people across ages. TCRdb called the 5' RACE reads again in MiXCR, with one record for every CDR3 protein. The sample lists more than 650,000 distinct CDR3 sequences, about a fifth seen once, with around 22% in the top ten. Specimen: blood. The receptors derive from a man between 70 and 80 years old in good health. Both conserved end residues are part of each CDR3. Fields, in order: V gene, J gene, clone size, D gene, CDR3 DNA, CDR3 protein. D genes are given only for firm matches. Part of the rows lack a size; the others show once, few, many or a class for expanded clones.

V gene: TRBV2
J gene: TRBJ2-1
clone size: NA
D gene: TRBD2
CDR3 DNA: TGTGCCAGCAGTGAACTAGCGGGAGCTAATGAGCAGTTCTTC
CDR3 protein: CASSELAGANEQFF

V gene: TRBV18
J gene: TRBJ1-6
clone size: few
D gene: NA
CDR3 DNA: TGTGCCAGCTCACCACTCTTCGGCGGACTCCCGAGCTCCTATAATTCACCCCTCCACTTT
CDR3 protein: CASSPLFGGLPSSYNSPLHF

V gene: TRBV6-6
J gene: TRBJ2-1
clone size: once
D gene: NA
CDR3 DNA: TGTGCCAGCAGTTACTGGGGACGGAGCTCCTACAATGAGCAGTTCTTC
CDR3 protein: CASSYWGRSSYNEQFF

V gene: TRBV7-9
J gene: TRBJ1-4
clone size: few
D gene: TRBD1
CDR3 DNA: TGTGCCAGCAGCTTATCTATCGGGGGGACAGCAACTAATGAAAAACTGTTTTTT
CDR3 protein: CASSLSIGGTATNEKLFF

V gene: TRBV12-3/TRBV12-4
J gene: TRBJ2-7
clone size: few
D gene: NA
CDR3 DNA: TGTGCCAGCAGTTTTCAGGAGACCTACGAGCAGTACTTC
CDR3 protein: CASSFQETYEQYF

V gene: TRBV5-1
J gene: TRBJ1-2
clone size: NA
D gene: NA
CDR3 DNA: TGCGCCAGCAGCTTGGAGGCCGGATCCCTTCCTGGCTGCACCTTC
CDR3 protein: CASSLEAGSLPGCTF

V gene: TRBV6-5
J gene: TRBJ2-7
clone size: few
D gene: NA
CDR3 DNA: TGTGCCAGCAGAAGAAACAGGGTCAGCGAGCAGTACTTC
CDR3 protein: CASRRNRVSEQYF

V gene: TRBV4-2
J gene: TRBJ2-3
clone size: NA
D gene: TRBD2
CDR3 DNA: TGTGCCAGCAATCTAGCGGGAGTGGATACGCAGTATTTT
CDR3 protein: CASNLAGVDTQYF

V gene: TRBV12-3/TRBV12-4
J gene: TRBJ1-1
clone size: few
D gene: NA
CDR3 DNA: TGTGCCAGCAGTTTACTTGGTCAGGGCGCTGAAGCTTTCTTT
CDR3 protein: CASSLLGQGAEAFF

V gene: TRBV11-3
J gene: TRBJ2-1
clone size: few
D gene: NA
CDR3 DNA: TGTGCCAGCAGCTTAGGGGTCAGGCGGAATGAGCAGTTCTTC
CDR3 protein: CASSLGVRRNEQFF

V gene: TRBV2
J gene: TRBJ2-7
clone size: few
D gene: TRBD2
CDR3 DNA: TGTGCCAGCAGCGGAACTAGCGGGGGGGAGTACGAGCAGTACTTC
CDR3 protein: CASSGTSGGEYEQYF

V gene: TRBV15
J gene: TRBJ1-1
clone size: NA
D gene: NA
CDR3 DNA: TGTGCCACCAGCCCAGGGGCAGCTCCGAACACTGAAGCTTTCTTT
CDR3 protein: CATSPGAAPNTEAFF

V gene: TRBV20-1
J gene: TRBJ2-5
clone size: few
D gene: TRBD1
CDR3 DNA: TGCAGTGCTAGAGAAAAAAAGACAGGGTTGGAGACCCAGTACTTC
CDR3 protein: CSAREKKTGLETQYF

V gene: TRBV14
J gene: TRBJ1-1
clone size: NA
D gene: NA
CDR3 DNA: TGTGCCAGCAGCCAAGGTCCCACCCTGAACACTGAAGCTTTCTTT
CDR3 protein: CASSQGPTLNTEAFF

V gene: TRBV28
J gene: TRBJ1-5
clone size: few
D gene: TRBD1
CDR3 DNA: TGTGCCAGCAGTTCCCCACGACAGGGAGGGGGTCAGCCCCAGCATTTT
CDR3 protein: CASSSPRQGGGQPQHF

V gene: TRBV27
J gene: TRBJ1-1
clone size: few
D gene: NA
CDR3 DNA: TGTGCCAGCAGTTATCGGGGTTCGAACACTGAAGCTTTCTTT
CDR3 protein: CASSYRGSNTEAFF